This record covers a single TCR beta chain. Libraries were prepared by immunoSEQ multiplex PCR; TCRdb keeps only in-frame clonotypes and omits some of them. Of more than 100,000 clones in the sample, under 90% were seen once. CDR1 MDHEN and CDR2 SYDVKM come from the germline V gene. This CDR3 is built from 15 residues. V lost 6 bases to trimming and J lost 0 bases; unmatched junction nucleotides: 7. The data were taken from a study of control samples from healthy donors and cancer patients. This receptor was identified in a man aged 45-65 years with head and neck cancer. The sequenced sample consisted of PBMCs. The chain links TRBV28 to TRBJ2-7, with 8 bases lining up with TRBD2. Here the CDR3 DNA reads TGTGCCAGCAGCTCTAGCGGGTTCAGCTCCTACGAGCAGTACTTC. It is translated as CASSSSGFSSYEQYF.